Listed below are T cell receptor beta chains from one sample, sequenced in a study of T cells in Graves' hyperthyroidism and ophthalmopathy. TCRdb re-called the multiplex PCR reads through MiXCR, storing one row per CDR3 protein. The sample has some 770,000 distinct CDR3 sequences; about 15% are singletons. The sample was blood. All receptors derive from a man younger than 35 with Graves' hyperthyroidism. The CDR3 runs from the conserved cysteine through the conserved F or W. A D gene is named only where the DNA matches it firmly. The size entry is marked missing in some rows and otherwise reads once, few, many or a size class.

d_call: -; j_call: TRBJ2-1; v_call: TRBV10-3; clone_size: many; cdr3_aa: CAISGRGGDTYNEQFF; cdr3_nt: TGTGCCATCAGTGGCAGGGGCGGGGATACCTACAATGAGCAGTTCTTC
d_call: -; j_call: TRBJ2-1; v_call: TRBV19; clone_size: -; cdr3_aa: CASSIVGQINEQFF; cdr3_nt: TGTGCCAGTAGTATAGTAGGGCAGATCAATGAGCAGTTCTTC
d_call: TRBD2; j_call: TRBJ2-1; v_call: TRBV7-3; clone_size: many; cdr3_aa: CASSSGGDNEQFF; cdr3_nt: TGTGCCAGCAGCTCTGGGGGGGACAATGAGCAGTTCTTC
d_call: -; j_call: TRBJ2-7; v_call: TRBV29-1; clone_size: -; cdr3_aa: CSERRVLASYEQYF; cdr3_nt: TGCAGCGAGAGACGCGTGCTAGCCTCCTACGAGCAGTACTTC
d_call: TRBD1; j_call: TRBJ2-7; v_call: TRBV7-9; clone_size: -; cdr3_aa: CASSSSRQGYEQYF; cdr3_nt: TGTGCCAGCAGCTCCTCGAGACAGGGCTACGAGCAGTACTTC
d_call: -; j_call: TRBJ2-7; v_call: TRBV12-3/TRBV12-4; clone_size: many; cdr3_aa: CASSFLTQYEQYF; cdr3_nt: TGTGCCAGCAGTTTTTTGACACAGTACGAGCAGTACTTC
d_call: -; j_call: TRBJ2-5; v_call: TRBV6-1; clone_size: many; cdr3_aa: CASSLKSAQYF; cdr3_nt: TGTGCCAGCAGTCTCAAGTCGGCCCAGTACTTC
d_call: -; j_call: TRBJ2-1; v_call: TRBV6-6; clone_size: -; cdr3_aa: CASSYSQSGSYNEQFF; cdr3_nt: TGTGCCAGCAGTTACTCGCAGAGTGGTTCATACAATGAGCAGTTCTTC
d_call: TRBD2; j_call: TRBJ2-7; v_call: TRBV25-1; clone_size: -; cdr3_aa: CASKGLAGVGKQYF; cdr3_nt: TGTGCCAGCAAGGGACTAGCGGGAGTAGGGAAGCAGTACTTC
d_call: TRBD1; j_call: TRBJ2-7; v_call: TRBV28; clone_size: many; cdr3_aa: CASSAGTGDYEQYF; cdr3_nt: TGTGCCAGCAGCGCCGGGACAGGGGACTACGAGCAGTACTTC
d_call: -; j_call: TRBJ2-5; v_call: TRBV28; clone_size: few; cdr3_aa: CASSSSLNPQYF; cdr3_nt: TGTGCCAGCAGTTCATCGCTTAATCCCCAGTACTTC
d_call: -; j_call: TRBJ1-6; v_call: TRBV28; clone_size: few; cdr3_aa: CASSSGGNSPLHF; cdr3_nt: TGTGCCAGCAGTTCTGGGGGAAATTCACCCCTCCACTTT
d_call: -; j_call: TRBJ2-3; v_call: TRBV2; clone_size: many; cdr3_aa: CASSEGGRRSTDTQYF; cdr3_nt: TGTGCCAGCAGTGAAGGGGGCAGGCGCTCCACAGATACGCAGTATTTT
d_call: TRBD1; j_call: TRBJ2-1; v_call: TRBV28; clone_size: few; cdr3_aa: CASGDPGGPSYNEQFF; cdr3_nt: TGTGCCAGCGGGGATCCAGGGGGCCCCTCCTACAATGAGCAGTTCTTC
d_call: -; j_call: TRBJ1-2; v_call: TRBV28; clone_size: many; cdr3_aa: CASTDSAGGYTF; cdr3_nt: TGTGCCAGCACCGACAGCGCCGGTGGCTACACCTTC
d_call: TRBD1; j_call: TRBJ1-1; v_call: TRBV19; clone_size: -; cdr3_aa: CASSIDRGQGATEAFF; cdr3_nt: TGTGCCAGTAGTATAGATCGGGGACAGGGGGCCACTGAAGCTTTCTTT
d_call: TRBD2; j_call: TRBJ2-1; v_call: TRBV28; clone_size: many; cdr3_aa: CASARSGSNNEQFF; cdr3_nt: TGTGCCAGCGCCAGGAGCGGGAGCAACAATGAGCAGTTCTTC
d_call: TRBD1; j_call: TRBJ2-2; v_call: TRBV20-1; clone_size: -; cdr3_aa: CSAIPDRGGTGELFF; cdr3_nt: TGCAGTGCTATCCCGGACAGGGGTGGCACCGGGGAGCTGTTTTTT
d_call: -; j_call: TRBJ2-5; v_call: TRBV12-3/TRBV12-4; clone_size: many; cdr3_aa: CASSLTVSEETQYF; cdr3_nt: TGTGCCAGCAGTTTGACAGTCTCCGAGGAGACCCAGTACTTC
d_call: -; j_call: TRBJ2-3; v_call: TRBV29-1; clone_size: many; cdr3_aa: CSVRADWGTDTQYF; cdr3_nt: TGCAGCGTGAGGGCCGACTGGGGCACAGATACGCAGTATTTT
d_call: -; j_call: TRBJ2-7; v_call: TRBV13; clone_size: -; cdr3_aa: CASSLAGQLTYEQYF; cdr3_nt: TGTGCCAGCAGCTTAGCCGGACAGCTGACCTACGAGCAGTACTTC
d_call: -; j_call: TRBJ2-5; v_call: TRBV10-3; clone_size: -; cdr3_aa: CAISPKGEETQYF; cdr3_nt: TGTGCCATCAGCCCTAAGGGGGAAGAGACCCAGTACTTC
d_call: -; j_call: TRBJ2-7; v_call: TRBV5-1; clone_size: many; cdr3_aa: CASSLAGASYEQYF; cdr3_nt: TGTGCCAGCAGTTTAGCAGGTGCCTCCTACGAGCAGTACTTC
d_call: TRBD2; j_call: TRBJ2-3; v_call: TRBV5-1; clone_size: few; cdr3_aa: CASSTAGLAGTDTQYF; cdr3_nt: TGCGCCAGCAGCACGGCGGGACTAGCAGGCACAGATACGCAGTATTTT
d_call: TRBD2; j_call: TRBJ2-1; v_call: TRBV29-1; clone_size: few; cdr3_aa: CSLLPPGLAGARREQFF; cdr3_nt: TGCAGCCTACTACCTCCGGGACTAGCGGGAGCGAGACGGGAGCAGTTCTTC
d_call: -; j_call: TRBJ2-2; v_call: TRBV11-3; clone_size: -; cdr3_aa: CASSPGEQGYRTGELFF; cdr3_nt: TGTGCCAGCAGCCCAGGAGAACAGGGTTATCGCACCGGGGAGCTGTTTTTT
d_call: TRBD2; j_call: TRBJ2-1; v_call: TRBV12-3/TRBV12-4; clone_size: many; cdr3_aa: CASSRTGGRNNEQFF; cdr3_nt: TGTGCCAGCAGTCGAACGGGAGGGCGCAACAATGAGCAGTTCTTC
d_call: TRBD1; j_call: TRBJ1-1; v_call: TRBV28; clone_size: many; cdr3_aa: CASSYRGVTEAFF; cdr3_nt: TGTGCCAGCAGTTACAGGGGCGTCACTGAAGCTTTCTTT
d_call: TRBD2; j_call: TRBJ2-3; v_call: TRBV2; clone_size: many; cdr3_aa: CASSPLDSGRADTQYF; cdr3_nt: TGTGCCAGCAGCCCTCTGGATAGCGGGAGGGCAGATACGCAGTATTTT
d_call: TRBD2; j_call: TRBJ2-1; v_call: TRBV15; clone_size: many; cdr3_aa: CATSNTVELAGGSSYNEQFF; cdr3_nt: TGTGCCACCAGCAACACCGTAGAGCTAGCGGGAGGGAGCTCCTACAATGAGCAGTTCTTC
d_call: TRBD2; j_call: TRBJ2-1; v_call: TRBV12-3/TRBV12-4; clone_size: many; cdr3_aa: CASSPGTDSGRGGSYNEQFF; cdr3_nt: TGTGCCAGCAGTCCAGGGACAGATAGCGGGAGAGGTGGGTCCTACAATGAGCAGTTCTTC
d_call: -; j_call: TRBJ1-4; v_call: TRBV6-5; clone_size: few; cdr3_aa: CASSYSGARGEKLFF; cdr3_nt: TGTGCCAGCAGTTACTCCGGGGCGCGGGGTGAAAAACTGTTTTTT
d_call: TRBD1; j_call: TRBJ1-2; v_call: TRBV2; clone_size: -; cdr3_aa: CASTQGDGYTF; cdr3_nt: TGTGCCAGCACTCAGGGGGACGGCTACACCTTC
d_call: TRBD1; j_call: TRBJ1-1; v_call: TRBV27; clone_size: many; cdr3_aa: CASHRDSRTEAFF; cdr3_nt: TGTGCCAGCCACCGGGACAGTCGCACTGAAGCTTTCTTT
d_call: -; j_call: TRBJ2-7; v_call: TRBV4-1; clone_size: few; cdr3_aa: CASSQYVGGSYEQYF; cdr3_nt: TGCGCCAGCAGCCAATACGTGGGCGGGTCCTACGAGCAGTACTTC
d_call: -; j_call: TRBJ2-5; v_call: TRBV10-3; clone_size: -; cdr3_aa: CAISESTGEETQYF; cdr3_nt: TGTGCCATCAGTGAGTCGACGGGAGAAGAGACCCAGTACTTC
d_call: TRBD1; j_call: TRBJ1-2; v_call: TRBV24-1; clone_size: -; cdr3_aa: CATSDSGQGADYGYTF; cdr3_nt: TGTGCCACCAGTGATTCAGGACAGGGGGCTGACTATGGCTACACCTTC
d_call: -; j_call: TRBJ2-5; v_call: TRBV6-1; clone_size: -; cdr3_aa: CASSEPGTQQETQYF; cdr3_nt: TGTGCCAGCAGTGAGCCCGGGACTCAACAAGAGACCCAGTACTTC
d_call: TRBD2; j_call: TRBJ2-3; v_call: TRBV2; clone_size: many; cdr3_aa: CANRAGAGSTDTQYF; cdr3_nt: TGTGCCAACCGCGCGGGAGCGGGGAGCACAGATACGCAGTATTTT
d_call: TRBD1; j_call: TRBJ1-5; v_call: TRBV7-9; clone_size: -; cdr3_aa: CASSTDREGGNQPQHF; cdr3_nt: TGTGCCAGCAGCACGGACAGGGAGGGTGGGAATCAGCCCCAGCATTTT
d_call: TRBD1; j_call: TRBJ2-3; v_call: TRBV5-1; clone_size: many; cdr3_aa: CASSLPGDRPTDTQYF; cdr3_nt: TGCGCCAGCAGCTTGCCCGGGGACAGGCCCACAGATACGCAGTATTTT
d_call: TRBD1; j_call: TRBJ1-4; v_call: TRBV4-3; clone_size: -; cdr3_aa: CASSQEGTGGDEKLFF; cdr3_nt: TGCGCCAGCAGCCAAGAAGGGACAGGGGGCGATGAAAAACTGTTTTTT
d_call: TRBD1; j_call: TRBJ1-1; v_call: TRBV20-1; clone_size: many; cdr3_aa: CSAGTGGTEAFF; cdr3_nt: TGCAGTGCTGGGACAGGGGGCACTGAAGCTTTCTTT
d_call: -; j_call: TRBJ2-5; v_call: TRBV4-2; clone_size: -; cdr3_aa: CASSQGRHKETQYF; cdr3_nt: TGTGCCAGCAGCCAGGGGAGACATAAAGAGACCCAGTACTTC
d_call: TRBD1; j_call: TRBJ1-1; v_call: TRBV28; clone_size: -; cdr3_aa: CASRSKGATEAFF; cdr3_nt: TGTGCCAGCAGATCGAAGGGGGCCACTGAAGCTTTCTTT
d_call: -; j_call: TRBJ1-4; v_call: TRBV28; clone_size: many; cdr3_aa: CASSSDGANEKLFF; cdr3_nt: TGTGCCAGCAGTTCAGACGGAGCGAATGAAAAACTGTTTTTT
d_call: TRBD2; j_call: TRBJ2-3; v_call: TRBV20-1; clone_size: -; cdr3_aa: CSATYGLAGFSRRGDTQYF; cdr3_nt: TGCAGTGCCACGTACGGACTAGCGGGATTTTCCCGCCGGGGAGATACGCAGTATTTT
d_call: -; j_call: TRBJ2-7; v_call: TRBV6-5; clone_size: many; cdr3_aa: CASKLDTLSSYEQYF; cdr3_nt: TGTGCCAGCAAGCTCGACACCCTGAGCTCCTACGAGCAGTACTTC
d_call: TRBD2; j_call: TRBJ2-1; v_call: TRBV4-2; clone_size: -; cdr3_aa: CASSQGTSGWSDEQFF; cdr3_nt: TGTGCCAGCAGCCAAGGGACTAGCGGGTGGTCGGATGAGCAGTTCTTC
d_call: -; j_call: TRBJ2-3; v_call: TRBV7-9; clone_size: many; cdr3_aa: CALRRNHTTDTQYF; cdr3_nt: TGTGCCCTTAGACGCAACCATACCACAGATACGCAGTATTTT